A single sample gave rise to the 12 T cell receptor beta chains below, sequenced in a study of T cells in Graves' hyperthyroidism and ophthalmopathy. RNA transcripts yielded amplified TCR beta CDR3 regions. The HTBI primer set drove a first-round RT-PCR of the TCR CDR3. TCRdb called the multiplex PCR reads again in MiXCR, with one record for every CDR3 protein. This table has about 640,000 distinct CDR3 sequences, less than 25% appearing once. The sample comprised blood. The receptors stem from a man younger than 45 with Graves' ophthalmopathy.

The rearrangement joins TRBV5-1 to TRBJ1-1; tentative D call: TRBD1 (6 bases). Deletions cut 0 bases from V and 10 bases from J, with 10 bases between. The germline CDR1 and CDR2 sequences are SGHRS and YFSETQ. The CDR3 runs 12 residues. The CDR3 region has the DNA TGCGCCAGCAGCTTGGCGGGGGCCGTAGCTTTCTTT. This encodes CASSLAGAVAFF.

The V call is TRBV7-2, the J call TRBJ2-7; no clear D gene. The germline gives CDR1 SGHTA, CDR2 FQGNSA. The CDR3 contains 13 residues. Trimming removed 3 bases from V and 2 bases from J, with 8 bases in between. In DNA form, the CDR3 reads TGTGCCAGCAGCTTGGACGAGCCCTACGAGCAGTACTTC. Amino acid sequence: CASSLDEPYEQYF.

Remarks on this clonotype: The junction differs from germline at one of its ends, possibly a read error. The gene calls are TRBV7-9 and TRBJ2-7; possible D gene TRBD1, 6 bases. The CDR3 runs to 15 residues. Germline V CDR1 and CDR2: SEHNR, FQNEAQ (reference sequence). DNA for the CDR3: TGTGCCAGCAGCCCCAGGGGCAGGGCCTCCCACGAGCAGTACTTC. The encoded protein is CASSPRGRASHEQYF.

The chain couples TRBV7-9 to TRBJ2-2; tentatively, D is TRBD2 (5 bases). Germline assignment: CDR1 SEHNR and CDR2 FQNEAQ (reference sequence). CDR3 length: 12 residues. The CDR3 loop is CGEGVDTGELFF. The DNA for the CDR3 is TGTGGAGAGGGAGTGGACACCGGGGAGCTGTTTTTT. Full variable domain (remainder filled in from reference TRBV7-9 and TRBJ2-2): DTGVSQNPRHKITKRGQNVTFRCDPISEHNRLYWYRQTLGQGPEFLTYFQNEAQLEKSRLLSDRFSAERPKGSFSTLEIQRTEQGDSAMYLCGEGVDTGELFFGEGSRLTVL.

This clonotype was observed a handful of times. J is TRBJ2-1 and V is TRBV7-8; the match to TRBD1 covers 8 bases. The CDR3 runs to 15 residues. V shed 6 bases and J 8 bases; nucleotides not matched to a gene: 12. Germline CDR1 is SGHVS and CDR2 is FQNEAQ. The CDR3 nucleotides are TGTGCCAGCAGTTACCGGGACAGGAGCGCGGATGAGCAGTTCTTC. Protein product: CASSYRDRSADEQFF.

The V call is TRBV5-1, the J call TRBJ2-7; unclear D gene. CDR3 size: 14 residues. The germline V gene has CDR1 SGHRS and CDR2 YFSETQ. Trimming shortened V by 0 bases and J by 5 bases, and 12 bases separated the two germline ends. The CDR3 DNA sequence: TGCGCCAGCAGCTTGGACCTGGGCCGTGACGAGCAGTACTTC. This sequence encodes CASSLDLGRDEQYF.

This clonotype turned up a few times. In DNA, the CDR3 is TGTGCCAGCAGCTTTTCAGGGGTCGGTCAGCCCCAGCATTTT. It translates to CASSFSGVGQPQHF. The genes are TRBV7-2 and TRBJ1-5; maybe TRBD1 (6 bases). Germline loops: CDR1 SGHTA, CDR2 FQGNSA. The CDR3 is 14 residues long. Trimming pared 3 bases from V and 6 bases from J, leaving 12 bases between. Looking up the rest from reference TRBV7-2 and TRBJ1-5 gives the full variable domain: GAGVSQSPSNKVTEKGKDVELRCDPISGHTALYWYRQSLGQGLEFLIYFQGNSAPDKSGLPSDRFSAERTGGSVSTLTIQRTQQEDSAVYLCASSFSGVGQPQHFGDGTRLSIL.

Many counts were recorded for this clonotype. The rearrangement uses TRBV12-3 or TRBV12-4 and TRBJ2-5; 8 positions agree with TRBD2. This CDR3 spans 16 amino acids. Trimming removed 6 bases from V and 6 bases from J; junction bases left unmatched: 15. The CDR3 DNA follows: TGTGCCAGCAGGCATTTAGCGGGACGGGATAAAAAGACCCAGTACTTC. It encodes CASRHLAGRDKKTQYF.

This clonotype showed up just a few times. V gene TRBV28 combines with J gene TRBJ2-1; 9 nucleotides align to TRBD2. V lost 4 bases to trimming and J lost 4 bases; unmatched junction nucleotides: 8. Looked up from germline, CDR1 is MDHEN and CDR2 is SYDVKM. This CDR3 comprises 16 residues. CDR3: CASSSGAGGRYNEQFF. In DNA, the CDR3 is TGTGCCAGCAGTTCAGGAGCGGGAGGCCGTTACAATGAGCAGTTCTTC.

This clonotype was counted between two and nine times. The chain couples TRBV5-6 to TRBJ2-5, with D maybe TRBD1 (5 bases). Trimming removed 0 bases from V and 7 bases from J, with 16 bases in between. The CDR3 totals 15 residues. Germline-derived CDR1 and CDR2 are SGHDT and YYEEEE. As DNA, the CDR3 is TGTGCCAGCAGCTTGGGTGGACACCGGTTTTTGACCCAGTACTTC. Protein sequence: CASSLGGHRFLTQYF.

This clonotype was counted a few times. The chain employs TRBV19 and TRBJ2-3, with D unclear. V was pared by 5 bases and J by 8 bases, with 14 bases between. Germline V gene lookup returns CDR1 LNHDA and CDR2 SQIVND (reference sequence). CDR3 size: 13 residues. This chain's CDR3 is CASSPPQVATQYF. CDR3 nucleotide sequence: TGTGCCAGTAGTCCCCCTCAGGTGGCTACGCAGTATTTT.

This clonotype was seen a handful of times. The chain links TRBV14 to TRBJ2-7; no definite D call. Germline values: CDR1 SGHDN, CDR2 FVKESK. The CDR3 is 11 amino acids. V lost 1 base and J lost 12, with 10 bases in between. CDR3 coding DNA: TGTGCCAGCAGCCAAGGTCGAACAGCGTACTTC. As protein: CASSQGRTAYF.